The source of this TCR beta chain is a study of cytomegalovirus exposure and HLA in healthy donors. Study-level findings and limits: Among the CMV-associated chains, three were confirmed in vitro as specific for CMV antigens. According to a later analysis, most TCR beta chains associated with CMV appeared HLA-restricted. Later analysis revealed greater clonal expansion in HLA-associated TCR beta chains than in equally common others.

A note on this clone: The antigen is undetermined.

Nominal health characterized the donors when sampled, though unrecorded immune exposures were likely. This CDR3 has 11 amino acids. Looked up from germline, CDR1 is SQVTM and CDR2 is ANQGSEA. Trimming took off 4 bases at V and 2 bases at J, with 6 bases between the two ends. Both 60 Vbeta primers and 13 Jbeta primers went into the PCR. Data came from immunoSEQ multiplex PCR; TCRdb stores just in-frame clones and leaves some out. The profile shows some 120,000 clones, roughly four fifths of them singletons. The origin of this receptor is a man between 25 and 39 years old in good health and CMV-seronegative. The chain combines TRBV29-1 with TRBJ2-7; D remains ambiguous. Specimen: PBMCs. The CDR3 spells CSVGEAYEQYF. In nucleotides, the CDR3 is TGCAGCGTTGGTGAGGCCTACGAGCAGTACTTC.